This TCR beta chain was captured by sequencing in a study of OX40 agonist ivuxolimab in advanced cancers. J was trimmed by 2 bases and V by 3 bases; bases with no gene match: 3. The CDR3 totals 15 residues. CDR1 and CDR2 from the germline V gene are MDHEN and SYDVKM. Only in-frame clones appear in the TCRdb table, and some are missing; sequencing was by immunoSEQ multiplex PCR. The top ten hold approximately 1.9% of the sample, which has fewer than 85,000 clones, around 86% seen once. Notes on this clone: No antigen is known for it.

Whole-study results and caveats: Those patients achieving a partial response at 0.1-3.0 mg/kg showed among the lowest clonal expansion. Researchers did not establish what antigens the expanded peripheral T cells target.

The source is an adult with an advanced solid tumor such as melanoma, head and neck, liver or kidney cancer. The material was CD4+ or CD8+ T cells sorted from blood, obtained in a trial of the OX40 agonist ivuxolimab. The chain has TRBV28 and TRBJ2-3; 9 bases are shared with TRBD2. The CDR3 sequence: CASSLSGRNTDTQYF. Here the CDR3 DNA reads TGTGCCAGCAGTTTGAGCGGGAGGAACACAGATACGCAGTATTTT.